These 10 T cell receptor beta chains originate from one sample sequenced in a study of blood T cell repertoires in COVID-19. This table comes from immunoSEQ multiplex PCR, and its TCRdb copy is limited to in-frame clones, with some not included. Among 95,000 to 100,000 clones listed, more than 70% were seen once. Source material: peripheral blood. All receptors come from a woman aged 25 to 39 with acute or convalescent COVID-19.

The chain recombines TRBV7-9 with TRBJ1-6; maybe TRBD1 (6 bases). Deletions cut 2 bases from V and 9 bases from J, with 8 bases between. This CDR3 is built from 13 residues. In germline, CDR1 is SEHNR, CDR2 FQNEAQ (reference sequence). The CDR3 loop reads CASSLTTGSPLHF. In nucleotides, the CDR3 is TGTGCCAGCAGCTTAACGACAGGTTCACCCCTCCACTTT.

This clone was found a few times. This rearrangement joins TRBV29-1 to TRBJ2-7; weak D call: TRBD1 (5 bases). Trimming left V 4 bases short and J 2 bases short, with 21 bases between. Germline CDR1 reads SQVTM; CDR2 reads ANQGSEA. This CDR3 spans 16 amino acids. CDR3 sequence: CSVASLQGGVTYEQYF. CDR3 in DNA: TGCAGCGTTGCGTCCCTCCAGGGTGGAGTGACCTACGAGCAGTACTTC.

The chain is built from TRBV28 and TRBJ2-3; 7 nucleotides match TRBD2. Germline V gene sequence: CDR1 MDHEN, CDR2 SYDVKM. With V trimmed by 3 bases and J by 1 base, 7 bases remained unmatched. The CDR3 has 16 residues. CDR3 DNA: TGTGCCAGCAGTTTTAGAAGGGCGGGGGGCACAGATACGCAGTATTTT. This sequence encodes CASSFRRAGGTDTQYF.

The J gene is TRBJ1-3, the V gene TRBV9, with 8 bases identical to TRBD1. CDR1 is SGDLS and CDR2 is YYNGEE in the germline V gene. J gave up 4 bases and V 4 bases, and 13 bases lay outside the gene matches. The CDR3 totals 17 residues. CDR3: CASSPHTRGTGGNTIYF. Here the CDR3 DNA reads TGTGCCAGCAGCCCTCATACGAGGGGGACAGGCGGAAACACCATATATTTT. Based on the CDR3 plus reference TRBV9 and TRBJ1-3, the full variable domain is DSGVTQTPKHLITATGQRVTLRCSPRSGDLSVYWYQQSLDQGLQFLIQYYNGEERAKGNILERFSAQQFPDLHSELNLSSLELGDSALYFCASSPHTRGTGGNTIYFGEGSWLTVV.

The J gene is TRBJ1-4, the V gene TRBV11-3, with 9 positions matching TRBD1. The trim removed 5 bases at V and 6 bases at J, leaving 7 bases unmatched. Germline values: CDR1 SGHNT, CDR2 YENEEA. The CDR3 runs 15 residues. This CDR3 reads CASSLRTGADEKLFF. In DNA, the CDR3 is TGTGCCAGCAGCCTTCGGACAGGGGCGGATGAAAAACTGTTTTTT.

This chain uses TRBV23-1 with TRBJ2-5; D gene ambiguous. TRBV23-1 is labeled an ORF, and its function is uncertain. This CDR3 region has 18 residues. Trimming cost V 3 bases and J 3 bases, with 23 bases left between them. The CDR3 region is CASSHGSAASEYEETQYF. CDR3 nucleotides: TGCGCCAGCAGTCACGGATCGGCGGCCTCGGAATATGAAGAGACCCAGTACTTC.

The chain links TRBV7-2 to TRBJ1-2; 7 bases fit TRBD1. Unmatched junction bases numbered 5, after V lost 4 bases and J lost 0 bases. Germline loops: CDR1 SGHTA, CDR2 FQGNSA. This CDR3 contains 15 residues. This CDR3 is CASSSRTGSNYGYTF. CDR3 nucleotides: TGTGCCAGCAGCTCCCGGACAGGATCTAACTATGGCTACACCTTC.

The rearrangement links TRBV9 to TRBJ1-1, with D possibly matching TRBD1 (5 bases). V dropped 4 bases and J dropped 1 base, with 14 bases sitting between them. Looked up from germline, CDR1 is SGDLS and CDR2 is YYNGEE. There are 15 residues in the CDR3. The CDR3 DNA follows: TGTGCCAGCAGCCCCCGCGGTGGGGCGAACACTGAAGCTTTCTTT. It yields the protein CASSPRGGANTEAFF. The whole variable domain, remainder taken from reference TRBV9 and TRBJ1-1, is DSGVTQTPKHLITATGQRVTLRCSPRSGDLSVYWYQQSLDQGLQFLIQYYNGEERAKGNILERFSAQQFPDLHSELNLSSLELGDSALYFCASSPRGGANTEAFFGQGTRLTVV.

The chain has TRBV19 and TRBJ1-4; TRBD1 aligns across 10 bases. Germline CDR1 and CDR2: LNHDA and SQIVND (reference sequence). This CDR3 is built from 18 residues. V trimming: 5 bases; J trimming: 3 bases; junction bases outside the gene matches: 12. CDR3 DNA: TGTGCCAGTAGTCCCCGGGACAGGGGCTTCCGAGCTAATGAAAAACTGTTTTTT. Translation gives CASSPRDRGFRANEKLFF.

This sequence joins TRBV5-6 and TRBJ1-2; maybe TRBD1 (6 bases). Trimming took 3 bases from V and 8 from J, leaving 17 bases between them. The CDR3 length is 14 residues. Germline assignment: CDR1 SGHDT and CDR2 YYEEEE. The CDR3 spells CASSSIQGIGGYTF. The DNA for the CDR3 is TGTGCCAGCAGCTCGATACAGGGTATCGGGGGCTACACCTTC.